These 9 T cell receptor beta chains originate from one sample sequenced in a study of blood T cells in healthy people across ages (dated by TCRdb to between 2014 and 2017). The receptor library was made with 5' RACE. The instrument given in TCRdb is Illumina HiSeq 2500. The second PCR ran for about 6 to 11 cycles and used a J-beta primer mix along with a sample-barcoded 5' primer. TCRdb trimmed the raw reads at Q25, called clones with MiXCR and kept productive beta chains. Rows are unified per CDR3 protein, each entry keeping the most common DNA and genes. In this sample the table shows about 680,000 distinct CDR3 sequences, approximately 50% of which occur a single time. The ten largest make up under 35% of the sample. Sequencing used blood. The receptors shown here come from a woman between 55 and 75 years old in good health.

This clonotype turned up a few times. CDR3 in DNA: TGTGCCAGACAGGAAGCTAACTATGGCTACACCTTC. Translated: CARQEANYGYTF. The genes are TRBV30 and TRBJ1-2, with D maybe TRBD1 (6 bases). This CDR3 spans 12 amino acids. V lost 8 bases, J lost 0 bases, and 10 bases lay in between. Per the germline V gene, CDR1 is GTSNPN and CDR2 is SVGIG (reference sequence).

The chain uses TRBV4-3 and TRBJ2-3; 8 nucleotides match TRBD2. V gave up 4 bases and J gave up 4 bases; unmatched junction bases: 13. This CDR3 is built from 17 residues. From germline, CDR1 is LGHNA and CDR2 YSLEER. The DNA for the CDR3 is TGCGCCAGCAGCCGAGAACCGAAAGCGGGAGTAGCAGATACGCAGTATTTT. It codes for CASSREPKAGVADTQYF.

The chain uses TRBV5-1 and TRBJ2-7; 8 nucleotides match TRBD1. Germline CDR1 is SGHRS and CDR2 is YFSETQ. V dropped 4 bases and J dropped 7; count of bases not matched to a gene: 7. The CDR3 runs to 13 residues. As DNA, the CDR3 is TGCGCCAGCAGCCAGACAGGGGCCAATGAGCAGTACTTC. Protein: CASSQTGANEQYF. The whole variable domain, remainder taken from reference TRBV5-1 and TRBJ2-7, is KAGVTQTPRYLIKTRGQQVTLSCSPISGHRSVSWYQQTPGQGLQFLFEYFSETQRNKGNFPGRFSGRQFSNSRSEMNVSTLELGDSALYLCASSQTGANEQYFGPGTRLTVT.

This chain uses TRBV18 with TRBJ2-3, with D possibly TRBD2 on 6 matching bases. Per the germline V gene, CDR1 is KGHSH and CDR2 is LQKENI. Trimming left V 2 bases short and J 9 bases short, with 12 bases between. The CDR3 spans 13 residues. CDR3: CASSPSGSRTQYF. The CDR3 DNA follows: TGTGCCAGCTCACCATCCGGGAGTCGAACGCAGTATTTT. Looking up the rest from reference TRBV18 and TRBJ2-3 gives the full variable domain: NAGVMQNPRHLVRRRGQEARLRCSPMKGHSHVYWYRQLPEEGLKFMVYLQKENIIDESGMPKERFSAEFPKEGPSILRIQQVVRGDSAAYFCASSPSGSRTQYFGPGTRLTVL.

This chain joins TRBV6-1 and TRBJ2-4, with 8 bases that match TRBD1. Germline V gene data show CDR1 as MNHNS and CDR2 as SASEGT. The CDR3 spans 17 residues. Trimming cost V 5 bases and J 10 bases; bases outside gene matches: 19. The CDR3, as DNA: TGTGCCAGCAGTCGCTTACTCACGAGACAGGGGAAGTGGATTCAGTACTTC. Translating it yields CASSRLLTRQGKWIQYF.

V usage is TRBV20-1 and J usage is TRBJ2-2; 9 positions agree with TRBD2. The V gene end was trimmed by 1 base and the J gene end by 6 bases; junction bases not matched to a gene: 9. Germline assignment: CDR1 DFQATT and CDR2 SNEGSKA (reference sequence). The CDR3 runs to 16 residues. The CDR3 DNA reads as TGCAGTGCTAGAGGTGCTAGCGGGATAAAGGCCGGGGAGCTGTTTTTT. Its protein is CSARGASGIKAGELFF.

This clonotype was counted only a few times. V is TRBV29-1 and J is TRBJ2-1; D unresolved. V was cut by 6 bases and J by 0 bases, with 12 bases left in between. The CDR3 totals 14 residues. Germline V gene data show CDR1 as SQVTM and CDR2 as ANQGSEA. CDR3 sequence (DNA): TGCAGCGTCCCACGGACGGGCTCCTACAATGAGCAGTTCTTC. This codes for CSVPRTGSYNEQFF.

Only a few counts were recorded for this clonotype. The chain joins TRBV4-1 to TRBJ2-1; 12 nucleotides agree with TRBD2. Germline V CDR1 and CDR2: MGHRA, YSYEKL. The CDR3 runs to 19 residues. Unmatched junction bases numbered 13, after V lost 4 bases and J lost 3 bases. CDR3 in amino acids: CASSPLSPGLAGRYNEQFF. Here the CDR3 DNA reads TGCGCCAGCAGCCCTTTATCCCCGGGACTAGCGGGCCGCTACAATGAGCAGTTCTTC.

There are a few counts of this clonotype. The chain employs TRBV9 and TRBJ2-5, with TRBD2 matching 7 bases. The CDR3 spans 15 residues. V lost 6 bases, J lost 4 bases, and 12 bases stayed unmatched. The germline CDR1 and CDR2 sequences are SGDLS and YYNGEE. The CDR3 bases are TGTGCCAGCAAGAAGACGGCGGGAGTGGGAGAGACCCAGTACTTC. Translated: CASKKTAGVGETQYF.